What follows are 27 T cell receptor beta chains derived from one specimen sequenced in a study of T cell repertoires in urothelial bladder cancer. Sequencing was performed with immunoSEQ multiplex PCR; in TCRdb, only in-frame clones are kept and a portion is missing. The sample records 10,000 or so clones, about two thirds being singletons. Sequencing was done on a sample of tumor-infiltrating cells from bladder cancer. The receptor source for this set is a human donor with a benign inflammatory bladder lesion.

V and J are TRBV6-1 and TRBJ2-5; 9 bases map to TRBD1. The CDR3 is 15 residues long. V lost 4 bases to trimming and J lost 5 bases; unmatched junction nucleotides: 8. Germline-derived CDR1 and CDR2 are MNHNS and SASEGT. Written as DNA, the CDR3 is TGTGCCAGCAGTGGTCACACAGGGGGCCAGGAGACCCAGTACTTC. Translated: CASSGHTGGQETQYF.

The chain has TRBV9 and TRBJ1-3; D is uncertain. Per germline, CDR1 SGDLS and CDR2 YYNGEE. V was cut by 3 bases and J by 4 bases, with 20 bases left in between. The CDR3 has 17 residues. CDR3 residues: CASSADGSSIGGNTIYF. In DNA form, the CDR3 reads TGTGCCAGCAGCGCGGACGGGTCCTCTATTGGCGGAAACACCATATATTTT.

The chain links TRBV7-2 to TRBJ2-2; no reliable D call. Germline values: CDR1 SGHTA, CDR2 FQGNSA. V gave up 1 base and J gave up 7 bases, with 10 bases separating them. This CDR3 has 14 amino acids. The CDR3 is CASSLDEILGELFF. DNA for the CDR3: TGTGCCAGCAGCTTAGACGAGATACTCGGGGAGCTGTTTTTT.

This rearrangement joins TRBV6-4 to TRBJ2-3; D call uncertain. Trimming took 4 bases from V and 4 from J, leaving 15 bases between them. The CDR3 contains 15 residues. The germline V gene encodes CDR1 MRHNA and CDR2 SNTAGT. The CDR3 spells CASSGEDGGSDTQYF. The DNA of the CDR3 is TGTGCCAGCAGTGGCGAGGACGGCGGCTCAGATACGCAGTATTTT.

This chain connects TRBV19 to TRBJ2-3; a possible D gene is TRBD2 (5 bases). CDR1 and CDR2 from the germline V gene are LNHDA and SQIVND (reference sequence). CDR3 size: 16 residues. The V gene lost 3 bases and the J gene lost 1 base, with 14 bases spanning the gap. The CDR3 sequence is CASSIPGGRGTDTQYF. The CDR3 region has the DNA TGTGCCAGTAGTATCCCCGGCGGGCGCGGCACAGATACGCAGTATTTT.

V is TRBV5-5 and J is TRBJ2-3; the D is unclear. CDR1 SGHKS and CDR2 YYEKEE come from the germline V gene (reference sequence). V was cut by 0 bases and J by 4 bases, with 6 bases left in between. This CDR3 contains 13 residues. The CDR3 here is CASSLVVSDTQYF. The DNA of the CDR3 is TGTGCCAGCAGCTTGGTGGTGTCAGATACGCAGTATTTT.

The V gene is TRBV2, the J gene TRBJ2-2; TRBD1 matches at 8 bases. CDR3 length: 15 residues. V was pared by 6 bases and J by 1 base, with 4 bases of the junction left unmatched. Germline V gives CDR1 SNHLY, CDR2 FYNNEI. The CDR3 protein is CASRNGQGNTGELFF. In nucleotides, the CDR3 is TGTGCCAGCAGAAATGGACAGGGGAACACCGGGGAGCTGTTTTTT.

This clone was counted only a few times. The chain recombines TRBV5-1 with TRBJ2-3; D is unresolved. The CDR3 consists of 14 residues. From germline, CDR1 is SGHRS and CDR2 YFSETQ. V shed 7 bases and J shed 0 bases, with 12 bases lying between them. The CDR3 DNA is TGCGCCAGCGCGTTACTTCAGAGCACAGATACGCAGTATTTT. It yields the protein CASALLQSTDTQYF.

J is TRBJ2-7 and V is TRBV29-1, with D possibly matching TRBD1 (6 bases). V lost 6 bases to trimming and J lost 0 bases, with 15 bases between them. Germline V gene data show CDR1 as SQVTM and CDR2 as ANQGSEA. The length of the CDR3 is 14 residues. CDR3 protein: CSVWPGHSSYEQYF. DNA for the CDR3: TGCAGCGTATGGCCGGGACATAGCTCCTACGAGCAGTACTTC.

The CDR3 sequence: CASSLAQQENSPLHF. The CDR3 nucleotides read TGTGCCAGCAGCTTAGCGCAACAGGAAAATTCACCCCTCCACTTT. The chain couples TRBV7-9 to TRBJ1-6, with D possibly being TRBD1 (5 bases). Per germline, CDR1 SEHNR and CDR2 FQNEAQ (reference sequence). The V and J ends lost 0 bases and 7 bases respectively, with 10 bases between them. CDR3 length: 15 residues.

The CDR3 DNA is TGCAGCGTTGGGACACCGTATGGCTATGGCTACACCTTC. This translates into CSVGTPYGYGYTF. The chain combines TRBV29-1 with TRBJ1-2, with D perhaps matching TRBD1 (5 bases). Trimming cost V 4 bases and J 4 bases, with 13 bases left between them. Germline V gives CDR1 SQVTM, CDR2 ANQGSEA. The CDR3 has 13 amino acids.

The V and J genes are TRBV7-6 and TRBJ1-3; D might be TRBD1 (5 bases). Germline CDR1 reads SGHVS; CDR2 reads FNYEAQ. The V end was cut by 5 bases, the J end by 7 bases, with 27 bases between. The CDR3 sequence is 18 residues long. CDR3 DNA sequence: TGTGCCAGCAGCGGTCTGGGGGGGGGACCAATCTGGAGGAACACCATATATTTT. Protein sequence: CASSGLGGGPIWRNTIYF.

The rearrangement uses TRBV18 and TRBJ2-3; D unclear. The CDR3 has 12 residues. Trimming cost V 6 bases and J 6 bases, with 10 bases left between them. Germline V gene lookup returns CDR1 KGHSH and CDR2 LQKENI. As DNA, the CDR3 is TGTGCCAGCTCCCTAGGCTCTGATACGCAGTATTTT. Translated: CASSLGSDTQYF.

The chain employs TRBV30 and TRBJ2-3; D gene uncertain. The germline gives CDR1 GTSNPN, CDR2 SVGIG (reference sequence). The CDR3 contains 14 residues. V lost 2 bases, J lost 0 bases, and 9 bases lay in between. The CDR3 loop reads CAWSPRLSTDTQYF. DNA for the CDR3: TGTGCCTGGAGTCCCCGACTTAGCACAGATACGCAGTATTTT.

The rearrangement uses TRBV7-3 and TRBJ1-6; 8 bases map to TRBD1. This CDR3 is 14 amino acids long. CDR1 and CDR2 (germline): SGHTA, FQGTGA. Unmatched junction bases numbered 6, after V lost 4 bases and J lost 10 bases. CDR3 in amino acids: CASSSGQGSSPLHF. The CDR3 DNA follows: TGTGCCAGCAGCTCCGGACAGGGAAGCTCACCCCTCCACTTT.

This chain links TRBV5-1 with TRBJ2-5; perhaps TRBD1 as D (5 bases). The CDR3 is 14 residues long. The V end lost 0 bases, the J end lost 2 bases, and 8 bases lay between the germline ends. The germline V gene encodes CDR1 SGHRS and CDR2 YFSETQ. DNA of the CDR3: TGCGCCAGCAGCTTGGAGGGGCAGCAAGAGACCCAGTACTTC. It encodes CASSLEGQQETQYF.

The genes are TRBV6-5 and TRBJ1-5; D perhaps matches TRBD1 (5 bases). Trimming cost V 6 bases and J 0 bases, with 12 bases left between them. Per germline, CDR1 MNHEY and CDR2 SVGAGI. This CDR3 is built from 15 residues. The CDR3 DNA follows: TGTGCCAGCAGACCCCAGGGACCTAGCAATCAGCCCCAGCATTTT. Encoded protein: CASRPQGPSNQPQHF.

CDR3 region: CASSLGTGGNYGYTF. CDR3 DNA: TGTGCCAGCAGCTTAGGCACGGGGGGGAACTATGGCTACACCTTC. The chain links TRBV11-2 to TRBJ1-2, with D possibly being TRBD1 (5 bases). The CDR3 totals 15 residues. CDR1 and CDR2 from the germline V gene are SGHAT and FQNNGV. The ends were cut back, 1 base at V and 2 bases at J, with 11 bases in the middle.

This clone was found once. This sequence joins TRBV4-1 and TRBJ1-6; D may be TRBD1 (5 bases). CDR3 length: 17 amino acids. Germline V lookup: CDR1 MGHRA, CDR2 YSYEKL. Trimming cost V 0 bases and J 0 bases, with 9 bases left between them. CDR3 loop: CASSQEGVGSYNSPLHF. The CDR3, as DNA: TGCGCCAGCAGCCAAGAAGGGGTTGGCTCCTATAATTCACCCCTCCACTTT.

The chain carries TRBV2 and TRBJ1-6; D is uncertain. The CDR3 runs 13 residues. Germline CDR1 reads SNHLY; CDR2 reads FYNNEI. Trimming removed 8 bases at V and 10 bases at J, with 15 bases between. CDR3 region: CASGRERESPLHF. The CDR3, as DNA: TGTGCCAGCGGGAGGGAGCGAGAATCACCCCTCCACTTT.

The chain employs TRBV9 and TRBJ2-2, with a possible D match to TRBD2 (6 bases). Per germline, CDR1 SGDLS and CDR2 YYNGEE. This CDR3 region has 13 residues. The V end was cut by 5 bases, the J end by 3 bases, with 8 bases between. CDR3 sequence reads: CASRGLHTGELFF. The CDR3 coding sequence is TGTGCCAGCAGGGGACTCCACACCGGGGAGCTGTTTTTT.

The chain joins TRBV7-3 to TRBJ2-1; possibly TRBD1 or TRBD2 for D (5 bases each). V lost 0 bases and J lost 8, with 11 bases in between. This CDR3 region has 14 residues. Germline loops: CDR1 SGHTA, CDR2 FQGTGA. The CDR3 sequence: CASSLTGRDDEQFF. The CDR3 DNA reads as TGTGCCAGCAGCTTAACGGGCAGGGACGATGAGCAGTTCTTC.

The V call is TRBV19, the J call TRBJ2-1; possible D gene TRBD1, 5 bases. V gave up 1 base and J gave up 6 bases, with 7 bases separating them. Germline values: CDR1 LNHDA, CDR2 SQIVND (reference sequence). CDR3 length equals 13 residues. The CDR3 DNA reads TGTGCCAGTAGTATAGCCAGGGCCAATGAGCAGTTCTTC. Its translation is CASSIARANEQFF. The full variable domain, completed using reference TRBV19 and TRBJ2-1, is DGGITQSPKYLFRKEGQNVTLSCEQNLNHDAMYWYRQDPGQGLRLIYYSQIVNDFQKGDIAEGYSVSREKKESFPLTVTSAQKNPTAFYLCASSIARANEQFFGPGTRLTVL.

This clone was found once. The chain uses TRBV5-1 and TRBJ2-1; TRBD1 agrees at 8 bases. V was pared by 1 base and J by 4 bases, with 4 bases of the junction left unmatched. CDR1 SGHRS and CDR2 YFSETQ come from the germline V gene. The CDR3 extends over 15 amino acids. The CDR3 protein is CASSLTTGDYNEQFF. The CDR3 coding sequence is TGCGCCAGCAGCTTGACGACAGGGGATTACAATGAGCAGTTCTTC.

The chain couples TRBV7-2 to TRBJ2-7; TRBD1 or TRBD2 may be the D gene (5 bases each). CDR1 is SGHTA and CDR2 is FQGNSA in the germline V gene. The CDR3 length is 14 residues. V was pared by 2 bases and J by 7 bases, with 15 bases between. The CDR3: CASSLSSGAGEQYF. The CDR3 DNA follows: TGTGCCAGCAGCTTATCGTCCGGGGCCGGGGAGCAGTACTTC.

The chain employs TRBV10-3 and TRBJ2-3; a weak D match, TRBD1 (5 bases). Trimming removed 8 bases at V and 5 bases at J, with 17 bases between. CDR1 is ENHRY, CDR2 SYGVKD, per germline. The CDR3 spans 14 residues. CDR3 in amino acids: CAIGPGGAGDTQYF. The CDR3 region has the DNA TGTGCCATCGGGCCGGGTGGGGCAGGAGATACGCAGTATTTT.

In this sample, this clone turned up a few times. V usage is TRBV2 and J usage is TRBJ2-7; D is perhaps TRBD1 (5 bases). Trimming shortened V by 6 bases and J by 4 bases, and 13 bases separated the two germline ends. This CDR3 spans 13 amino acids. Germline lookup yields CDR1 SNHLY and CDR2 FYNNEI. As DNA, the CDR3 is TGTGCCAGCAGGGGGAAAAAGGGGTACGAGCAGTACTTC. As protein: CASRGKKGYEQYF.